A single sample is the source of the 32 T cell receptor beta chains below, sequenced in a study of T cell clones after liver transplantation. Assay: immunoSEQ multiplex PCR; the TCRdb copy retains only in-frame clones and omits some. The sample has tens of thousands of clones, roughly nine tenths seen once. The source was CD4+ T cells from blood, collected before liver transplant. The receptors shown here come from a human donor who received a liver transplant.

The chain uses TRBV5-4 and TRBJ1-1; tentative D call: TRBD1 (6 bases). The CDR3 is 14 residues long. V was trimmed by 5 bases and J by 0 bases, leaving 11 bases between them. Germline CDR1 is SGHNT and CDR2 is YYREEE (reference sequence). CDR3 DNA sequence: TGTGCCAGCAGACCGGACAGCATGAACACTGAAGCTTTCTTT. This translates into CASRPDSMNTEAFF.

The rearrangement uses TRBV28 and TRBJ2-3; D might be TRBD2 (5 bases). The ends were cut back, 6 bases at V and 4 bases at J, with 11 bases in the middle. The CDR3 consists of 13 residues. Germline CDR1 and CDR2: MDHEN and SYDVKM. The CDR3 bases are TGTGCCAGCAGCCCGAGGGCCGCAGATACGCAGTATTTT. It translates to CASSPRAADTQYF.

The chain couples TRBV14 to TRBJ2-5, with TRBD2 as a possible D gene (6 bases). Germline assignment: CDR1 SGHDN and CDR2 FVKESK. V gave up 4 bases and J gave up 5 bases, with 17 bases separating them. There are 15 residues in the CDR3. CDR3 sequence reads: CASSPRRGAVETQYF. CDR3 DNA sequence: TGTGCCAGCAGCCCCCGGAGGGGAGCTGTGGAGACCCAGTACTTC.

The CDR3: CASSLAGGQTEAFF. The CDR3 coding sequence is TGCGCCAGCAGCTTGGCCGGGGGCCAGACTGAAGCTTTCTTT. The V call is TRBV5-1, the J call TRBJ1-1, with TRBD1 as a possible D gene (6 bases). This CDR3 is built from 14 residues. Trimming removed 0 bases from V and 5 bases from J, with 11 bases in between. The germline V gene encodes CDR1 SGHRS and CDR2 YFSETQ.

A few counts support this clone. CDR3 bases: TGTGCCAGCTCATCCCCAGGGGACCTGAAAGGCTACACCTTC. Its translation is CASSSPGDLKGYTF. The chain has TRBV18 and TRBJ1-2; possible D gene TRBD1, 6 bases. The CDR3 sequence is 14 residues long. CDR1 and CDR2 (germline): KGHSH, LQKENI. V lost 5 bases and J 8 bases, leaving 18 bases between the germline ends.

The chain carries TRBV5-1 and TRBJ2-2; D possibly corresponds to TRBD1 (5 bases). Germline assignment: CDR1 SGHRS and CDR2 YFSETQ. The CDR3 loop spans 13 amino acids. The V end lost 7 bases, the J end lost 1 base, and 8 bases lay between the germline ends. As DNA, the CDR3 is TGCGCCAGCGGAACAGGGAACACCGGGGAGCTGTTTTTT. This codes for CASGTGNTGELFF.

The table lists this clone with a count of one. The rearrangement uses TRBV30 and TRBJ2-7; D might be TRBD2 (6 bases). In germline, CDR1 is GTSNPN, CDR2 SVGIG (reference sequence). The V end was cut by 7 bases, the J end by 3 bases, with 13 bases between. The CDR3 spans 12 residues. This CDR3 is CAFQEGSYEQYF. The CDR3 DNA reads as TGTGCCTTCCAGGAGGGGAGCTACGAGCAGTACTTC.

This clone was seen once. The chain links TRBV27 to TRBJ1-5; D uncertain. V dropped 1 base and J dropped 0 bases, with 10 bases sitting between them. The CDR3 runs 16 residues. Germline loops: CDR1 MNHEY, CDR2 SMNVEV (reference sequence). In DNA, the CDR3 is TGTGCCAGCAGTTTATTCGGACTCCATAGCAATCAGCCCCAGCATTTT. The encoded protein is CASSLFGLHSNQPQHF.

The V call is TRBV5-1, the J call TRBJ2-1; the D is unclear. The V gene lost 0 bases and the J gene lost 9 bases, with 13 bases spanning the gap. The CDR3 is 14 amino acids. Germline CDR1 SGHRS, CDR2 YFSETQ. CDR3 DNA sequence: TGCGCCAGCAGCTTGGACTCCCCGCGTAGTGAGCAGTTCTTC. This codes for CASSLDSPRSEQFF.

This chain links TRBV7-3 with TRBJ2-1; 9 bases agree with TRBD2. CDR1 is SGHTA and CDR2 is FQGTGA in the germline V gene. CDR3 length: 18 residues. Trimming removed 4 bases from V and 2 bases from J; junction bases left unmatched: 12. The CDR3 sequence: CASSSKPLLAGTYNEQFF. The CDR3 DNA reads as TGTGCCAGCAGCTCGAAGCCATTACTAGCGGGTACCTACAATGAGCAGTTCTTC.

The CDR3 region is CASSSGSLTGELFF. The CDR3 region has the DNA TGTGCCAGCTCCAGCGGGAGCCTCACCGGGGAGCTGTTTTTT. The genes are TRBV27 and TRBJ2-2; 8 bases match TRBD2. The CDR3 sequence is 14 residues long. Germline V gene lookup returns CDR1 MNHEY and CDR2 SMNVEV (reference sequence). The junction had 6 bases not matched to a gene; V was cut back by 8 bases and J by 4 bases.

The V gene is TRBV5-1, the J gene TRBJ2-3; 8 bases fit TRBD2. Trimming took 7 bases from V and 4 from J; bases not matched to a gene: 8. Germline V lookup: CDR1 SGHRS, CDR2 YFSETQ. The CDR3 sequence is 14 residues long. CDR3 amino acids: CASQGLASPDTQYF. For the CDR3, the DNA is TGCGCCAGCCAAGGACTAGCTTCCCCAGATACGCAGTATTTT.

The rearrangement joins TRBV4-1 to TRBJ2-3; 8 positions match TRBD1. Germline assignment: CDR1 MGHRA and CDR2 YSYEKL. The V gene end was trimmed by 3 bases and the J gene end by 4 bases; junction bases not matched to a gene: 12. CDR3 size: 17 residues. The DNA of the CDR3 is TGCGCCAGCAGCCACCCTCCAGGACAGGGAAATCCAGATACGCAGTATTTT. Amino acid sequence: CASSHPPGQGNPDTQYF.

This clone showed up just once. This chain uses TRBV28 with TRBJ2-7; TRBD1 matches 11 bases. Germline V gives CDR1 MDHEN, CDR2 SYDVKM. This CDR3 spans 13 amino acids. The V segment lost 9 bases and the J segment 5 bases; nucleotides outside the gene matches: 6. The CDR3 reads CASKDRGRHEQYF. The CDR3 coding sequence is TGTGCCAGTAAGGACAGGGGGCGGCACGAGCAGTACTTC.

The chain recombines TRBV29-1 with TRBJ2-5; D might be TRBD1 or TRBD2, each matching 6 bases. The CDR3 is 11 residues long. Germline V lookup: CDR1 SQVTM, CDR2 ANQGSEA. CDR3 sequence: CMGGKQETQYF. The CDR3 region has the DNA TGCATGGGGGGCAAACAAGAGACCCAGTACTTC.

The chain employs TRBV28 and TRBJ1-1; 11 bases fit TRBD1. Germline assignment: CDR1 MDHEN and CDR2 SYDVKM. This CDR3 has 16 residues. V shed 8 bases, J shed 5 bases, and the junction held 13 bases outside the gene matches. For the CDR3, the DNA is TGTGCCAGCGCCTTAGGATTGGGACAGGGGGGAACTGAAGCTTTCTTT. As protein: CASALGLGQGGTEAFF.

The V call is TRBV29-1, the J call TRBJ1-1, with unresolved D. V was clipped by 7 bases and J by 0 bases, with 3 bases between them. Germline CDR1 and CDR2: SQVTM and ANQGSEA. The CDR3 sequence is 10 residues long. The CDR3 here is CSALNTEAFF. In nucleotides, the CDR3 is TGCAGCGCATTGAACACTGAAGCTTTCTTT.

This chain uses TRBV29-1 with TRBJ2-3, with TRBD2 as a possible D gene (5 bases). The ends were cut back, 6 bases at V and 5 bases at J, with 21 bases in the middle. CDR1 and CDR2 from the germline V gene are SQVTM and ANQGSEA. The CDR3 loop spans 15 amino acids. The CDR3 loop reads CSVASYGSVKDTQYF. CDR3 in DNA: TGCAGCGTAGCAAGTTATGGGAGTGTAAAAGATACGCAGTATTTT.

V gene TRBV6-1 combines with J gene TRBJ2-1, with D possibly matching TRBD2 (7 bases). In germline, CDR1 is MNHNS, CDR2 SASEGT. The CDR3 is 15 residues long. V lost 1 base and J 7 bases, leaving 14 bases between the germline ends. The CDR3 here is CASSEGVRGGNEQFF. The CDR3 nucleotides read TGTGCCAGCAGTGAAGGGGTCAGGGGAGGGAATGAGCAGTTCTTC.

The gene calls are TRBV9 and TRBJ2-1; TRBD1 matches at 8 bases. The J segment lost 7 bases and the V segment lost 2 bases, leaving 11 bases of the junction unmatched. This CDR3 spans 16 amino acids. CDR1 and CDR2 (germline): SGDLS, YYNGEE. For the CDR3, the DNA is TGTGCCAGCAGCGTTACCGGGACAGGAAGGTTTAATGAGCAGTTCTTC. This sequence encodes CASSVTGTGRFNEQFF.

This rearrangement joins TRBV5-1 to TRBJ2-7, with a possible D match to TRBD1 (6 bases). The length of the CDR3 is 14 residues. V gave up 4 bases and J gave up 1 base, with 12 bases separating them. CDR1 SGHRS and CDR2 YFSETQ come from the germline V gene. The CDR3 sequence is CASSPRTASYEQYF. The CDR3, as DNA: TGCGCCAGCAGCCCGCGGACAGCATCCTACGAGCAGTACTTC.

V is TRBV7-2 and J is TRBJ2-7; D might be TRBD1 (5 bases). CDR1 is SGHTA and CDR2 is FQGNSA in the germline V gene. Trimming removed 5 bases at V and 5 bases at J, with 13 bases between. The CDR3 extends over 13 amino acids. The CDR3 nucleotides are TGTGCCAGCAGCCTTTCCAGGGTCGACGAGCAGTACTTC. It encodes CASSLSRVDEQYF.

The chain employs TRBV28 and TRBJ1-5, with 7 bases fitting TRBD1. Germline assignment: CDR1 MDHEN and CDR2 SYDVKM. Trimming took 6 bases from V and 2 from J; bases not matched to a gene: 7. The length of the CDR3 is 15 residues. The CDR3 protein is CASRPATGGNQPQHF. The CDR3 DNA reads TGTGCCAGCAGGCCCGCCACAGGGGGCAATCAGCCCCAGCATTTT.

This sequence joins TRBV19 and TRBJ2-1, with 9 bases that match TRBD1. Germline trimming cut 5 bases from V and 1 base from J; bases unmatched to any gene: 3. Germline V gives CDR1 LNHDA, CDR2 SQIVND (reference sequence). This CDR3 spans 15 amino acids. CDR3 residues: CASSADRGSYNEQFF. CDR3 nucleotide sequence: TGTGCCAGTAGTGCCGACAGGGGGTCCTACAATGAGCAGTTCTTC.

This sequence joins TRBV6-5 and TRBJ1-1; D not certain. This CDR3 has 14 amino acids. V was clipped by 1 base and J by 1 base, with 7 bases between them. The germline V gene has CDR1 MNHEY and CDR2 SVGAGI. Written as DNA, the CDR3 is TGTGCCAGCAGTTACTTTCCGGGGAACACTGAAGCTTTCTTT. Translated: CASSYFPGNTEAFF.

This rearrangement joins TRBV10-3 to TRBJ1-1; 7 bases map to TRBD1. J was trimmed by 0 bases and V by 9 bases; bases with no gene match: 4. Per the germline V gene, CDR1 is ENHRY and CDR2 is SYGVKD. The length of the CDR3 is 13 residues. In DNA, the CDR3 is TGTGCCATTACGGGACAGTTGAACACTGAAGCTTTCTTT. Amino acids: CAITGQLNTEAFF.

This rearrangement joins TRBV5-4 to TRBJ2-3; D is unresolved. V was trimmed by 6 bases and J by 0 bases, leaving 11 bases between them. This CDR3 has 14 residues. Germline values: CDR1 SGHNT, CDR2 YYREEE (reference sequence). In nucleotides, the CDR3 is TGTGCCAGCAAGTTATTTGGCAGCACAGATACGCAGTATTTT. Its translation is CASKLFGSTDTQYF.

The chain recombines TRBV7-9 with TRBJ2-1, with 9 bases that match TRBD2. The CDR3 contains 15 residues. Germline V gene lookup returns CDR1 SEHNR and CDR2 FQNEAQ (reference sequence). Trimming took 5 bases from V and 9 from J; bases not matched to a gene: 11. CDR3 sequence reads: CASSATGTSRSEQFF. The CDR3 DNA follows: TGTGCCAGCAGCGCTACCGGGACTAGCCGGAGTGAGCAGTTCTTC.

The chain carries TRBV13 and TRBJ2-5; D not certain. The CDR3 has 14 amino acids. Germline V CDR1 and CDR2: PRHDT, FYEKMQ (reference sequence). With 5 bases removed from V and 5 bases from J, the gap between germline ends came to 15 bases. The CDR3 nucleotides read TGTGCCAGCAGCGCCGAATGGTTGGGGGAGACCCAGTACTTC. It codes for CASSAEWLGETQYF.

V is TRBV7-9 and J is TRBJ2-5; possibly TRBD1 for D (5 bases). The CDR3 spans 13 residues. CDR1 is SEHNR and CDR2 is FQNEAQ in the germline V gene (reference sequence). The V end was cut by 7 bases, the J end by 5 bases, with 14 bases between. The CDR3 nucleotides read TGTGCCAGCATTCCAACAGGTGGGGAGACCCAGTACTTC. This gives the protein CASIPTGGETQYF.

CDR3 sequence: CASRTGHLSYEQYF. In DNA form, the CDR3 reads TGCGCCAGCAGGACGGGACACCTCTCCTACGAGCAGTACTTC. The V and J genes are TRBV10-2 and TRBJ2-7, with a weak D call TRBD1 (6 bases). The CDR3 covers 14 residues. V lost 6 bases and J lost 0, with 12 bases in between. CDR1 and CDR2 from the germline V gene are WSHSY and SAAADI.

The J gene is TRBJ2-7, the V gene TRBV9; the D call may be TRBD1 or TRBD2 (6 bases each). Germline V CDR1 and CDR2: SGDLS, YYNGEE. The length of the CDR3 is 14 residues. Deletions cut 2 bases from V and 1 base from J, with 10 bases between. In DNA form, the CDR3 reads TGTGCCAGCAGCGTGTCGGGGGCTTCCTACGAGCAGTACTTC. It is translated as CASSVSGASYEQYF.